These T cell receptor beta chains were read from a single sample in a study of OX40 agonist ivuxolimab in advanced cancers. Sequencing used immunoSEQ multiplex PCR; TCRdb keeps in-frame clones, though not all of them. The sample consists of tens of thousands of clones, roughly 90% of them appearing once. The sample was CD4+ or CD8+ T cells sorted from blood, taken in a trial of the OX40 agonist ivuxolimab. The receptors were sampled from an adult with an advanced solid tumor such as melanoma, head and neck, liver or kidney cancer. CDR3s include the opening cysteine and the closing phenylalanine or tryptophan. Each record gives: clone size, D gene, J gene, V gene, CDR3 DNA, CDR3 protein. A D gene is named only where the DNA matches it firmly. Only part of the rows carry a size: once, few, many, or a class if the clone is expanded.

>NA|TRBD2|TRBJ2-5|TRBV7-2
TGTGCCAGCAGCTTAGTGGGGACTAGCGGGTTTCAAGAGACCCAGTACTTC
CASSLVGTSGFQETQYF
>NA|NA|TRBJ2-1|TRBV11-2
TGTGCCAGCAGCTTATCGGGACCGAGCTCCTACAATGAGCAGTTCTTC
CASSLSGPSSYNEQFF
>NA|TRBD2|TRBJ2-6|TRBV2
TGTGCCAGCAGTCTACGGGGGGGGACACTCAGCTCTGGGGCCAACGTCCTGACTTTC
CASSLRGGTLSSGANVLTF
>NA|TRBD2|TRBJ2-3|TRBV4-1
TGCGCCAGCAGCCAAGCGGGAGGTGTCGTTAGCACAGATACGCAGTATTTT
CASSQAGGVVSTDTQYF
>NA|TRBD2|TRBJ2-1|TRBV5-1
TGCGCCAGCAGCTTAGCCCTAGCGGGAGAATACAATGAGCAGTTCTTC
CASSLALAGEYNEQFF
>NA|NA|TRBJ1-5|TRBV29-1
TGCAGCGTTGAGAGGGAAGAGGGTCAGCCCCAGCATTTT
CSVEREEGQPQHF
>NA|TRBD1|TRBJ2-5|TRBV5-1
TGCGCCAGCAGCTTCGGGACAGAAGAGACCCAGTACTTC
CASSFGTEETQYF
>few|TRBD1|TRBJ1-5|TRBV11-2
TGTGCCAGCAGCTCACAGGGGGCGCGGCAGCCCCAGCATTTT
CASSSQGARQPQHF
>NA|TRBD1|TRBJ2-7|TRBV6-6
TGTGCCACCGGACAGGTCTACGAGCAGTACTTC
CATGQVYEQYF
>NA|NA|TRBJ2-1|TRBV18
TGTGCCAGCTCCCAGGGGGGGGTGCAGTTCTTC
CASSQGGVQFF
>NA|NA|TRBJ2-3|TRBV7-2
TGTGCCAGCAGCTTAGCGTTGATTTTAGCAGATACGCAGTATTTT
CASSLALILADTQYF
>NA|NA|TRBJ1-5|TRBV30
TGTGCCTGGAGTCCCTACCGCAATCAGCCCCAGCATTTT
CAWSPYRNQPQHF
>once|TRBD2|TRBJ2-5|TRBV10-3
TGTGCCATCAGTGACAGTGGCCTGACTAGCGGGGTGTACCAAGAGACCCAGTACTTC
CAISDSGLTSGVYQETQYF
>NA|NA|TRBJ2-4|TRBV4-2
TGTGCCAGCAGCCAAGATGGCACATTCACCAAAAACATTCAGTACTTC
CASSQDGTFTKNIQYF
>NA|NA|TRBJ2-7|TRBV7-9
TGTGCCAGCAGCCCTCGGGCGGGGTGGGGGTACGAGCAGTACTTC
CASSPRAGWGYEQYF
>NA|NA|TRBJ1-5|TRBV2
TGTGCCAGAACTAGGGCGGAGCGGGTTGAGCCCCAGCATTTT
CARTRAERVEPQHF
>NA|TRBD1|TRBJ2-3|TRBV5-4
TGTGCCAGCAGCACAAAACAGGGGGCCACAGATACGCAGTATTTT
CASSTKQGATDTQYF
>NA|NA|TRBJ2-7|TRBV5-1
TGCGCCAGCAGCTTGGGGGCCATATCATACGAGCAGTACTTC
CASSLGAISYEQYF
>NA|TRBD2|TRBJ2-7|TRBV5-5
TGTGCCAGCAGGAATTGGGGGGGAGCCTACGAGCAGTACTTC
CASRNWGGAYEQYF
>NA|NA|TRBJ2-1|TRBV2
TGTGCCAGCAGTGAAGTGGTGGGAGCGTACACTGAGCAGTTCTTC
CASSEVVGAYTEQFF
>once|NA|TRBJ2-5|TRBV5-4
TGTGCCAGCAGCTTGGGACTCGTGCGGAGCAGGGAGACCCAGTACTTC
CASSLGLVRSRETQYF
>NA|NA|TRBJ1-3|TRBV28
TGTGCCAGCAGTCCTATCGGCGGGAGCTCTGGAAACACCATATATTTT
CASSPIGGSSGNTIYF
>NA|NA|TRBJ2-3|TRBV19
TGTGCCAGTAGTCCGGGCCTTCAGGATACGCAGTATTTT
CASSPGLQDTQYF
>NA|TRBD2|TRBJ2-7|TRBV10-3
TGTGCCATCAGTTCTAGCGGGAGGGCCATAAGAAACGCGTACGAGCAGTACTTC
CAISSSGRAIRNAYEQYF
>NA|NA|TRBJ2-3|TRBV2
TGTGCCGGTAGGATCGGCGGGGCTAGCACAGATACGCAGTATTTT
CAGRIGGASTDTQYF